The source of this TCR beta chain is a study of CD8+ T cells in alopecia areata. Findings of the study overall: Clonality was higher in lesional than normal scalp, especially in alopecia totalis/universalis. Sequencing of scalp tissue also captures the resident alphabeta T cells of normal skin.

Reverse transcription of extracted RNA yielded cDNA, which provided the sequencing template. Data came from immunoSEQ multiplex PCR; TCRdb stores just in-frame clones and leaves some out. In the table there are 120,000 or so clones, 40% to 55% of which are singletons. On this clone itself: Antigen unknown.

The receptor was isolated from a human donor with alopecia areata. Sequencing was done on a sample of NKG2D-low CD8+ T cells sorted from blood.

CDR3 bases: TGTGCCTCGATCGTTGCTTTTACTGTTGAGCAGTTCTTC. Its translation is CASIVAFTVEQFF. V usage is TRBV30 and J usage is TRBJ2-1; D gene unclear. This CDR3 has 13 amino acids. Germline V gene data show CDR1 as GTSNPN and CDR2 as SVGIG (reference sequence). V dropped 7 bases and J dropped 9 bases, with 19 bases sitting between them.